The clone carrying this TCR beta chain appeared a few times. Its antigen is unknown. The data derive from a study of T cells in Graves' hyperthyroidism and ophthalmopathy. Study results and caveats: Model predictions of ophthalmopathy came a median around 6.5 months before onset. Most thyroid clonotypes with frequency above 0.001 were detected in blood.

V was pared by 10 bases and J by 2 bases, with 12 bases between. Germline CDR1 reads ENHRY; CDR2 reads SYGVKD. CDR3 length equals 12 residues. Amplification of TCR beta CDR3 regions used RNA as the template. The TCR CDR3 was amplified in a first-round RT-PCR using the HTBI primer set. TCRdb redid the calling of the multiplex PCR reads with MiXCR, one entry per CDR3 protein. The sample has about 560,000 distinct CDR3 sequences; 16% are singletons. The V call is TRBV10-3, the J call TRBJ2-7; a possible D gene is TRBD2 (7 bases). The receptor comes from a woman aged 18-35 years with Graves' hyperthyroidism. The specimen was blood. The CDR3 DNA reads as TGTGCCACGCGGGGGCAGACCTACGAGCAGTACTTC. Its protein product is CATRGQTYEQYF.